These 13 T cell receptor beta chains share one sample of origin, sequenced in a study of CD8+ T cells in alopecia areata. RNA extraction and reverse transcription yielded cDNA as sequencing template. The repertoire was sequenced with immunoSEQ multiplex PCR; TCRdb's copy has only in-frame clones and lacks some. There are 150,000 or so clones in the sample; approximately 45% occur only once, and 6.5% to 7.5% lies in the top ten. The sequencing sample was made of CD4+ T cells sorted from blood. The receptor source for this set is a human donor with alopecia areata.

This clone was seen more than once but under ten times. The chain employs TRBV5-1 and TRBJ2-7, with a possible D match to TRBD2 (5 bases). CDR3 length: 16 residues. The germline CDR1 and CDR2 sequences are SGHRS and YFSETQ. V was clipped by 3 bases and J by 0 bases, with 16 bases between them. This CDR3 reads CASSWAGAPSSYEQYF. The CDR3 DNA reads TGCGCCAGCAGCTGGGCGGGTGCGCCCAGCTCCTACGAGCAGTACTTC.

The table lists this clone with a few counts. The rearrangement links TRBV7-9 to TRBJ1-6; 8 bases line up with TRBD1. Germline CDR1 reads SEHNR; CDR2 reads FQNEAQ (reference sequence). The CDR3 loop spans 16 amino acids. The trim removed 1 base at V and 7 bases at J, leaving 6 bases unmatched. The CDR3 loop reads CASSLVPTGANSPLHF. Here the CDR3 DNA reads TGTGCCAGCAGCTTAGTCCCGACAGGGGCCAATTCACCCCTCCACTTT.

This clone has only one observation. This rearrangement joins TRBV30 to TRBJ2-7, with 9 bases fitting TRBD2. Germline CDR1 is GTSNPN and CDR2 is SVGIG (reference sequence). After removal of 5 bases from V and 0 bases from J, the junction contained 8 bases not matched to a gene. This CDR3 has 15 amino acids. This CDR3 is CAWSSGARSSYEQYF. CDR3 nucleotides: TGTGCCTGGTCTAGCGGGGCCCGAAGCTCCTACGAGCAGTACTTC.

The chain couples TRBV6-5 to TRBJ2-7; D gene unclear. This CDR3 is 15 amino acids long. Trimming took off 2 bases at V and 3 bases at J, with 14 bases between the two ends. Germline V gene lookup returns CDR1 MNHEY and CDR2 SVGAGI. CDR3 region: CASSYGTGYYYEQYF. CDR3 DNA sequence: TGTGCCAGCAGTTACGGTACGGGTTATTACTACGAGCAGTACTTC.

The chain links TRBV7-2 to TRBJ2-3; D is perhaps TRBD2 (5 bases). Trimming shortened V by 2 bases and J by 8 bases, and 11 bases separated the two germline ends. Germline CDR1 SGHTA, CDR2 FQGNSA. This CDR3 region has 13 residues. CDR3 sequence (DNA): TGTGCCAGCAGCTTATCCCCGGCGGGTACGCAGTATTTT. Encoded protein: CASSLSPAGTQYF.

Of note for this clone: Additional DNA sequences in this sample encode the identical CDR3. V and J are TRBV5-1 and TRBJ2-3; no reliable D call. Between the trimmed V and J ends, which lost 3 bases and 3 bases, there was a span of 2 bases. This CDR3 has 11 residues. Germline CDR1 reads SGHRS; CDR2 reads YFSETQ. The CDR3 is CASSSTDTQYF. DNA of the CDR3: TGCGCCAGCAGCTCAACAGATACGCAGTATTTT.

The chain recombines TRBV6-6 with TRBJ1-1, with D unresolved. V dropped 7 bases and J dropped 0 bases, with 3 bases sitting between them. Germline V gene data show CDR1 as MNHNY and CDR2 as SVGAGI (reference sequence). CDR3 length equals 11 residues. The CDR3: CASMVNTEAFF. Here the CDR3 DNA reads TGTGCCAGCATGGTGAACACTGAAGCTTTCTTT.

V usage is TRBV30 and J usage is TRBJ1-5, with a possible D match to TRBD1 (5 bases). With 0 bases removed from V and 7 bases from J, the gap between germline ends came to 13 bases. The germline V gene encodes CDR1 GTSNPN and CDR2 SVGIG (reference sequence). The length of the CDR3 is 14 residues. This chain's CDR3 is CAWSVRAGRQPQHF. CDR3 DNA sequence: TGTGCCTGGAGTGTACGGGCAGGGAGACAGCCCCAGCATTTT.

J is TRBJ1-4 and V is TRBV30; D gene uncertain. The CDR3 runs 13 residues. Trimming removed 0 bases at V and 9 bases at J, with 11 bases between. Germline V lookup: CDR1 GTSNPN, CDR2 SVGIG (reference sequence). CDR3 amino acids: CAWSVLGFQKLFF. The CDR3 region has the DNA TGTGCCTGGAGTGTACTTGGGTTTCAAAAACTGTTTTTT. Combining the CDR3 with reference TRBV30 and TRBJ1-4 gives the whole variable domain SQTIHQWPATLVQPVGSPLSLECTVEGTSNPNLYWYRQAAGRGLQLLFYSVGIGQISSEVPQNLSASRPQDRQFILSSKKLLLSDSGFYLCAWSVLGFQKLFFGSGTQLSVL.

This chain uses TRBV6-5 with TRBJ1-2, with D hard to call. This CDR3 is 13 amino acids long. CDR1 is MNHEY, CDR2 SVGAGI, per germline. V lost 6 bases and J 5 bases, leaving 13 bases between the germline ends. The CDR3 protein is CASRRSSEYGYTF. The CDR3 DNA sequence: TGTGCCAGCAGGAGGAGTTCGGAATATGGCTACACCTTC.

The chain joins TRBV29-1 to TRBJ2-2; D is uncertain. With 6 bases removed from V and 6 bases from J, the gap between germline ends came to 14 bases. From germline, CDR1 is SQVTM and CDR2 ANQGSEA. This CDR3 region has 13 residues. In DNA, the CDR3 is TGCAGCGTGGTGCGGACCCAGGCCGGGGAGCTGTTTTTT. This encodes CSVVRTQAGELFF.

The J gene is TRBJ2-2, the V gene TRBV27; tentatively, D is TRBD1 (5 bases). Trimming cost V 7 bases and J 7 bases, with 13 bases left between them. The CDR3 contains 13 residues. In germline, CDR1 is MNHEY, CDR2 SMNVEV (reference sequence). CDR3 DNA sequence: TGTGCCAGCACCATGCAGGGTTACGGGGAGCTGTTTTTT. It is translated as CASTMQGYGELFF.

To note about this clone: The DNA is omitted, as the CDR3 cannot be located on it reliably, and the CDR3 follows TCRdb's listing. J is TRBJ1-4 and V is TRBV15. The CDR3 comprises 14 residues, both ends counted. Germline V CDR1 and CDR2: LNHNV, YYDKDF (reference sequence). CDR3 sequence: CATSIGGTGKNCFF.